Following are 7 T cell receptor beta chains from one sample sequenced in a study of cytomegalovirus exposure and HLA in healthy donors (dated by TCRdb to the late 2010s). The library was prepared using the immunoSEQ multiplex PCR assay. For the multiplex PCR, a mixture combining 60 forward primers for TCR Vbeta segments and 13 reverse primers for TCR Jbeta segments was used. In TCRdb, the immuneACCESS table is reduced to in-frame sequences with V and J assigned. These tables do not hold every clone; where another copy was compared, an unresolved V gene accounts for under half, and the others remain unexplained. This sample is represented by 100,000 to 150,000 clones; roughly 69% of them were singletons. The ten largest account for 6.5% to 9% of the sample. Source material: PBMCs. The receptors shown here come from a woman in her 40s in good health and CMV-seropositive.

This clone was observed a few times. The chain couples TRBV19 to TRBJ1-2, with D uncertain. V dropped 3 bases and J dropped 2 bases, with 7 bases sitting between them. CDR1 and CDR2 (germline): LNHDA, SQIVND (reference sequence). CDR3 length equals 13 residues. CDR3 residues: CASSISRNYGYTF. The CDR3 DNA is TGTGCCAGTAGTATCTCGAGAAACTATGGCTACACCTTC.

J is TRBJ1-3 and V is TRBV10-3; possibly TRBD1 for D (5 bases). The V gene lost 9 bases and the J gene lost 2 bases, with 14 bases spanning the gap. The CDR3 consists of 14 residues. CDR1 is ENHRY, CDR2 SYGVKD, per germline. CDR3 residues: CAIGAKTTGNTIYF. Written as DNA, the CDR3 is TGTGCCATTGGGGCGAAAACTACTGGAAACACCATATATTTT.

The chain joins TRBV2 to TRBJ2-7, with TRBD1 matching 10 bases. Germline assignment: CDR1 SNHLY and CDR2 FYNNEI. Trimming took 8 bases from V and 6 from J; bases not matched to a gene: 7. The CDR3 has 13 residues. The CDR3 DNA reads TGTGCCAGCGGGACAGGGGTAGCGCCCGAGCAGTACTTC. Amino acid sequence: CASGTGVAPEQYF.

This clone was observed a few times. The V gene is TRBV6-1, the J gene TRBJ2-7, with TRBD1 matching over 11 bases. CDR3 length: 15 residues. Germline CDR1 is MNHNS and CDR2 is SASEGT. V lost 4 bases to trimming and J lost 7 bases; unmatched junction nucleotides: 9. CDR3 nucleotide sequence: TGTGCCAGCAGTGTCTCCGGACAGGGGGCGCGGGAGCAGTACTTC. Protein product: CASSVSGQGAREQYF.

The V gene is TRBV7-2, the J gene TRBJ2-5, with 16 bases fitting TRBD2. Germline V gene data show CDR1 as SGHTA and CDR2 as FQGNSA. V shed 5 bases and J 3 bases; nucleotides not matched to a gene: 3. The CDR3 covers 16 residues. CDR3 region: CASSPGLAGGEETQYF. The CDR3 DNA reads TGTGCCAGCAGCCCGGGACTAGCGGGGGGGGAAGAGACCCAGTACTTC.

This chain joins TRBV6-1 and TRBJ1-6; TRBD1 matches 7 bases. The CDR3 is 18 residues long. Germline CDR1 is MNHNS and CDR2 is SASEGT. With 0 bases clipped from V and 0 bases from J, the junction kept 5 bases outside the gene matches. The DNA of the CDR3 is TGTGCCAGCAGTGAAGCCGGGACAGCTCACTCCTATAATTCACCCCTCCACTTT. Translating gives CASSEAGTAHSYNSPLHF.

The genes are TRBV25-1 and TRBJ1-5, with D possibly TRBD1 on 5 matching bases. From germline, CDR1 is MGHDK and CDR2 SYGVNS. CDR3 size: 15 residues. V shed 2 bases and J shed 9 bases, with 17 bases lying between them. The CDR3 loop reads CASSEAGDFNRPQHF. CDR3 coding DNA: TGTGCCAGCAGTGAAGCGGGGGATTTTAACCGGCCCCAGCATTTT. Variable domain in full (rest from reference TRBV25-1 and TRBJ1-5): EADIYQTPRYLVIGTGKKITLECSQTMGHDKMYWYQQDPGMELHLIHYSYGVNSTEKGDLSSESTVSRIRTEHFPLTLESARPSHTSQYLCASSEAGDFNRPQHFGDGTRLSIL.